The TCR beta chain described here comes from a study of blood T cell repertoires in COVID-19. Germline V CDR1 and CDR2: MNHEY, SVGAGI. The J segment lost 7 bases and the V segment lost 7 bases, leaving 9 bases of the junction unmatched. The CDR3 length is 14 residues. Shortly before study entry, within 2 weeks, exposed participants had met a COVID-19 case. The repertoire was sequenced with immunoSEQ multiplex PCR; TCRdb's copy has only in-frame clones and lacks some. The table shows more than 300,000 clones, with approximately 90% occurring only once. Sequencing was done on a sample of PBMCs or T cells enriched from blood (not recorded which). The sequence came from a woman aged 25 to 39 who had been exposed to COVID-19. V and J are TRBV6-5 and TRBJ2-1; 8 bases agree with TRBD1. Here the CDR3 reads CASNLGQGKNEQFF. The CDR3 nucleotides read TGTGCCAGCAATCTAGGACAGGGAAAAAATGAGCAGTTCTTC.